This T cell receptor beta chain was obtained from a study of Ad26.COV2.S vaccination and SARS-CoV-2 variants. For the study at large: Trial arm assignment for the donor was COV1001 Ad26.COV2.S.

The CDR3 length is 14 residues. The V end was cut by 10 bases, the J end by 1 base, with 16 bases between. Germline V gene lookup returns CDR1 MNHEY and CDR2 SVGAGI. Stated treatment: roughly 19 received Ad26.COV2.S at low or high dose, single or two shots; several received placebo; per-sample allocation not given. Following the first vaccine or placebo injection, samples were taken on day 63. The data were produced by immunoSEQ multiplex PCR, yet TCRdb's version contains in-frame clones alone and is incomplete. This sample yields approximately 250,000 clones, of which around 90% are seen a single time; nearly 3% belongs to the top ten.

The chain carries TRBV6-5 and TRBJ1-1; D is perhaps TRBD1 (6 bases). The receptor was derived from a person between 18 and 59 years old who received the Ad26.COV2.S COVID-19 vaccine or a placebo. The source material was peripheral blood, sampled in a trial of Ad26.COV2.S vaccine versus placebo. CDR3 in DNA: TGTGCCACATCCGGGGGCTACCGGAACACTGAAGCTTTCTTT. Residues: CATSGGYRNTEAFF.